The rows below give T cell receptor beta chains drawn from one sample of a study of OX40 agonist ivuxolimab in advanced cancers. Sequencing was performed with immunoSEQ multiplex PCR; in TCRdb, only in-frame clones are kept and a portion is missing. The sample lists 20,000 to 25,000 clones; around four fifths were seen once. Sequenced material: CD4+ or CD8+ T cells sorted from blood, taken in a trial of the OX40 agonist ivuxolimab. Source of these receptors: an adult with an advanced solid tumor such as melanoma, head and neck, liver or kidney cancer. Each CDR3 is given with its conserved first and last residue. Fields, in order: clone size, J gene, D gene, V gene, CDR3 DNA, CDR3 protein. The D gene is left open where the match is weak. Clone size is given for some rows only: seen once, a few or many times, or a class if the clone is expanded.

clone size: -
J gene: TRBJ2-5
D gene: -
V gene: TRBV5-4
CDR3 DNA: TGTGCCAGCAGGACCAGGGGGGGGCTGGAGACCCAGTACTTC
CDR3 protein: CASRTRGGLETQYF

clone size: -
J gene: TRBJ1-4
D gene: -
V gene: TRBV18
CDR3 DNA: TGTGCCAGCTCACCTAGCTTTGCAACTAATGAAAAACTGTTTTTT
CDR3 protein: CASSPSFATNEKLFF

clone size: -
J gene: TRBJ2-1
D gene: -
V gene: TRBV19
CDR3 DNA: TGTGCCAGTAGTAACCCGGGTGAGCAGTTCTTC
CDR3 protein: CASSNPGEQFF

clone size: few
J gene: TRBJ1-2
D gene: -
V gene: TRBV6-1
CDR3 DNA: TGTGCCAGCAGTGATTCAGAGGTCTTC
CDR3 protein: CASSDSEVF

clone size: -
J gene: TRBJ2-1
D gene: -
V gene: TRBV9
CDR3 DNA: TGTGCCAGCAGCGACCCGACGGGGCAGTTCTTC
CDR3 protein: CASSDPTGQFF

clone size: few
J gene: TRBJ2-7
D gene: -
V gene: TRBV19
CDR3 DNA: TGTGCCAGTAGTATTATGGGAGCCGATTACGAGCAGTACTTC
CDR3 protein: CASSIMGADYEQYF

clone size: -
J gene: TRBJ2-7
D gene: TRBD1
V gene: TRBV6-1
CDR3 DNA: TGTGCCAGCAGTGTGGGACAGGGGCCTACCTACGAGCAGTACTTC
CDR3 protein: CASSVGQGPTYEQYF

clone size: -
J gene: TRBJ2-5
D gene: TRBD2
V gene: TRBV7-3
CDR3 DNA: TGTGCCAGCAGCCCCGGACTAGCTGAACAAGAGACCCAGTACTTC
CDR3 protein: CASSPGLAEQETQYF

clone size: -
J gene: TRBJ1-5
D gene: -
V gene: TRBV6-1
CDR3 DNA: TGTGCCAGCAGTGATCTACAGAGCAATCAGCCCCAGCATTTT
CDR3 protein: CASSDLQSNQPQHF

clone size: once
J gene: TRBJ2-2
D gene: -
V gene: TRBV28
CDR3 DNA: TGTGCCAGCAGGATCGGGAGCGGGGAGCTGTTTTTT
CDR3 protein: CASRIGSGELFF

clone size: -
J gene: TRBJ1-1
D gene: -
V gene: TRBV28
CDR3 DNA: TGTGCCAGCAGTCAAACCAGGGGATTAAACACTGAAGCTTTCTTT
CDR3 protein: CASSQTRGLNTEAFF

clone size: -
J gene: TRBJ2-1
D gene: TRBD2
V gene: TRBV4-3
CDR3 DNA: TGCGCCAGCAGCCAAGGGGGCGGGCTAGCGGGGCGTGAGCAGTTCTTC
CDR3 protein: CASSQGGGLAGREQFF